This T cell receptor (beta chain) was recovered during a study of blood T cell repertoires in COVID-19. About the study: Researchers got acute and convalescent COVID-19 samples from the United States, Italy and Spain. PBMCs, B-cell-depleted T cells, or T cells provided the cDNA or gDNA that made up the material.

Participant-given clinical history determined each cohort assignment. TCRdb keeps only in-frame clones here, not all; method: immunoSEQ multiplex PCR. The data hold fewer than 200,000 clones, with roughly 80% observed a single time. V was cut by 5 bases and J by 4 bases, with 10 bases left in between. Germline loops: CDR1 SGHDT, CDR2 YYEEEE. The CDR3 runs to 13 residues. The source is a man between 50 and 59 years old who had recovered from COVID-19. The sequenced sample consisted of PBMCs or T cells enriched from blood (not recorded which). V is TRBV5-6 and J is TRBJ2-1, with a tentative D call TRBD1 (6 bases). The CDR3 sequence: CASSFTGYNEQFF. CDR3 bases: TGTGCCAGCAGTTTTACAGGGTACAATGAGCAGTTCTTC.